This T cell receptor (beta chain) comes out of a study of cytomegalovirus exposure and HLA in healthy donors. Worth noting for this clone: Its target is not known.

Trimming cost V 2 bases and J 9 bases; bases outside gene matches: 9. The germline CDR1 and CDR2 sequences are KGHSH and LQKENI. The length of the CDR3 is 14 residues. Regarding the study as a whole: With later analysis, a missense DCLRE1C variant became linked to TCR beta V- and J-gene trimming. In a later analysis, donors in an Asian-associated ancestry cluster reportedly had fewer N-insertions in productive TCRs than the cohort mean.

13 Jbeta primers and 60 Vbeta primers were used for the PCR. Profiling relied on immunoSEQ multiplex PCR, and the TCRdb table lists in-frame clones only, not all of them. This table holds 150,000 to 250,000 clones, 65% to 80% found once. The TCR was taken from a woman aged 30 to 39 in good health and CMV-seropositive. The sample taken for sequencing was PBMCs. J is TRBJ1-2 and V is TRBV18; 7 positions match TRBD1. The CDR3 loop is CASSPAGQITSYTF. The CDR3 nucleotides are TGTGCCAGCTCACCAGCGGGACAGATCACAAGCTACACCTTC.